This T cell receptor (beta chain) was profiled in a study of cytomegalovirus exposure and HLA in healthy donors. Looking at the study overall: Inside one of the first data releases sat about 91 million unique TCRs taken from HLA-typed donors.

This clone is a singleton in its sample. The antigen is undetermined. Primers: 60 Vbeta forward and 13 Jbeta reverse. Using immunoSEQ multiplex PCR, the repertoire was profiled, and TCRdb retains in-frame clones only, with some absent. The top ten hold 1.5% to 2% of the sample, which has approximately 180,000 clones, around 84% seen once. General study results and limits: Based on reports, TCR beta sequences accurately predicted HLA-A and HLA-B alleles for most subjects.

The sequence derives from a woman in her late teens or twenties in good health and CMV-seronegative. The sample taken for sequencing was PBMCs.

The CDR3 is CASSVGQGNYGYTF. The CDR3 DNA reads as TGTGCCAGCAGTGTCGGACAGGGTAACTATGGCTACACCTTC. The chain uses TRBV2 and TRBJ1-2, with 8 bases aligning to TRBD1. Germline V gene lookup returns CDR1 SNHLY and CDR2 FYNNEI. V trimming: 4 bases; J trimming: 1 base; junction bases outside the gene matches: 2. This CDR3 spans 14 amino acids. Looking up the rest from reference TRBV2 and TRBJ1-2 gives the full variable domain: EPEVTQTPSHQVTQMGQEVILRCVPISNHLYFYWYRQILGQKVEFLVSFYNNEISEKSEIFDDQFSVERPDGSNFTLKIRSTKLEDSAMYFCASSVGQGNYGYTFGSGTRLTVV.